One and the same sample provided the 18 T cell receptor beta chains below, sequenced in a study of radiotherapy plus CTLA-4 blockade in lung cancer. Clones were sequenced by immunoSEQ multiplex PCR, and TCRdb holds only the in-frame ones, with some missing. The sample yields 35,000 to 40,000 clones, just over 85% seen once. The material sequenced was peripheral blood, taken from a patient treated with radiotherapy plus ipilimumab. The receptors derive from a human donor with non-small cell lung cancer whose response to radiotherapy plus ipilimumab could not be evaluated.

This clone occurred once. The chain combines TRBV7-9 with TRBJ1-2; 9 nucleotides align to TRBD1. The ends lost 3 bases at V and 5 bases at J; junction bases unmatched: 7. CDR1 is SEHNR and CDR2 is FQNEAQ in the germline V gene (reference sequence). The CDR3 length is 15 residues. The CDR3 sequence: CASSFGTGLLYGYTF. DNA of the CDR3: TGTGCCAGCAGCTTCGGGACAGGGCTACTTTATGGCTACACCTTC.

With regard to this clone: The junction shows a germline mismatch at one end, possibly a read error. V gene TRBV5-4 combines with J gene TRBJ2-5; perhaps TRBD1 as D (6 bases). This CDR3 has 15 residues. CDR1 is SGHNT, CDR2 YYREEE, per germline (reference sequence). This CDR3 is CASTLGIGGQETQYF. For the CDR3, the DNA is TGTGCCAGCACCTTGGGTATAGGGGGTCAAGAGACCCAGTACTTC.

V is TRBV11-2 and J is TRBJ2-1; 9 bases are shared with TRBD1. Looked up from germline, CDR1 is SGHAT and CDR2 is FQNNGV. The CDR3 has 17 amino acids. The trim removed 4 bases at V and 6 bases at J, leaving 13 bases unmatched. The CDR3 DNA is TGTGCCAGCAGCTCGACCTTGACAGGGGGTTTCTTCAATGAGCAGTTCTTC. It encodes CASSSTLTGGFFNEQFF. Filled out from reference TRBV11-2 and TRBJ2-1, the complete variable domain reads EAGVAQSPRYKIIEKRQSVAFWCNPISGHATLYWYQQILGQGPKLLIQFQNNGVVDDSQLPKDRFSAERLKGVDSTLKIQPAKLEDSAVYLCASSSTLTGGFFNEQFFGPGTRLTVL.

The chain is built from TRBV7-9 and TRBJ2-7, with a weak D call TRBD1 (5 bases). V gave up 1 base and J gave up 5 bases, with 12 bases separating them. CDR1 is SEHNR, CDR2 FQNEAQ, per germline (reference sequence). The length of the CDR3 is 14 residues. DNA for the CDR3: TGTGCCAGCAGCTTAGATCAGGGTACCCACGAGCAGTACTTC. This translates into CASSLDQGTHEQYF.

The rearrangement links TRBV28 to TRBJ2-7; TRBD2 matches at 7 bases. Germline V CDR1 and CDR2: MDHEN, SYDVKM. The CDR3 is 14 amino acids. After removal of 7 bases from V and 3 bases from J, the junction contained 9 bases not matched to a gene. The CDR3 nucleotides are TGTGCCAGCACCATGGGGGGGTCTAACTACGAGCAGTACTTC. It specifies CASTMGGSNYEQYF.

This chain joins TRBV4-1 and TRBJ2-1, with 11 bases that match TRBD2. The J segment lost 8 bases and the V segment lost 3 bases, leaving 9 bases of the junction unmatched. There are 16 residues in the CDR3. The germline V gene encodes CDR1 MGHRA and CDR2 YSYEKL. This CDR3 is CASSHVIAGGGDEQFF. In DNA, the CDR3 is TGCGCCAGCAGCCACGTGATAGCGGGAGGGGGGGATGAGCAGTTCTTC.

The V and J genes are TRBV29-1 and TRBJ1-1, with 8 nucleotides matching TRBD1. This CDR3 spans 12 amino acids. Trimming removed 5 bases from V and 8 bases from J; junction bases left unmatched: 7. The germline V gene has CDR1 SQVTM and CDR2 ANQGSEA. CDR3 sequence (DNA): TGCAGCGTTCCAGGGGGCGATACCGAAGCTTTCTTT. Its protein product is CSVPGGDTEAFF.

The chain uses TRBV6-1 and TRBJ2-1; 7 bases fit TRBD2. CDR1 MNHNS and CDR2 SASEGT come from the germline V gene. This CDR3 is built from 15 residues. The ends lost 5 bases at V and 3 bases at J; junction bases unmatched: 7. The CDR3 DNA sequence: TGTGCCAGCAGTTGGGAAGCGGGATTCTACAATGAGCAGTTCTTC. This gives the protein CASSWEAGFYNEQFF.

The rearrangement links TRBV10-3 to TRBJ1-1, with 8 bases matching TRBD1. Trimming took 3 bases from V and 1 from J; bases not matched to a gene: 4. The CDR3 sequence is 15 residues long. Germline assignment: CDR1 ENHRY and CDR2 SYGVKD. The CDR3 region is CAISETGTGNTEAFF. CDR3 bases: TGTGCCATCAGTGAAACCGGGACAGGGAACACTGAAGCTTTCTTT.

V and J are TRBV7-9 and TRBJ2-3; perhaps TRBD2 as D (6 bases). Between the trimmed V and J ends, which lost 5 bases and 1 base, there was a span of 16 bases. The germline CDR1 and CDR2 sequences are SEHNR and FQNEAQ (reference sequence). The CDR3 has 16 residues. The DNA for the CDR3 is TGTGCCAGCAGCAAGGCGGGGCCGCCTCGCACAGATACGCAGTATTTT. This encodes CASSKAGPPRTDTQYF.

The chain uses TRBV18 and TRBJ2-7, with D possibly TRBD2 on 6 matching bases. V was pared by 6 bases and J by 6 bases, with 12 bases between. Looked up from germline, CDR1 is KGHSH and CDR2 is LQKENI. The length of the CDR3 is 12 residues. The CDR3 DNA reads TGTGCCAGCTCGCAACCCGGGGGCGAGCAGTACTTC. Translation: CASSQPGGEQYF. The whole variable domain, remainder taken from reference TRBV18 and TRBJ2-7, is NAGVMQNPRHLVRRRGQEARLRCSPMKGHSHVYWYRQLPEEGLKFMVYLQKENIIDESGMPKERFSAEFPKEGPSILRIQQVVRGDSAAYFCASSQPGGEQYFGPGTRLTVT.

This clone was seen once. The chain is built from TRBV10-2 and TRBJ1-1; tentative D call: TRBD1 (6 bases). The CDR3 has 16 amino acids. Germline V CDR1 and CDR2: WSHSY, SAAADI. Deletions cut 3 bases from V and 3 bases from J, with 17 bases between. The CDR3 region has the DNA TGCGCCAGCAGTGACCCCAGGATCGAGGGGGACACTGAAGCTTTCTTT. Translating it yields CASSDPRIEGDTEAFF.

J is TRBJ1-5 and V is TRBV28; 8 nucleotides agree with TRBD1. With 1 base clipped from V and 7 bases from J, the junction kept 6 bases outside the gene matches. CDR3 length: 15 amino acids. The germline gives CDR1 MDHEN, CDR2 SYDVKM. This CDR3 reads CASSLFDRGGQPQHF. CDR3 sequence (DNA): TGTGCCAGCAGTTTATTCGACAGGGGAGGCCAGCCCCAGCATTTT.

The gene calls are TRBV18 and TRBJ2-3, with a possible D match to TRBD2 (6 bases). The CDR3 is 15 residues long. Germline-derived CDR1 and CDR2 are KGHSH and LQKENI. Deletions cut 5 bases from V and 6 bases from J, with 18 bases between. CDR3 DNA: TGTGCCAGCTCAGCCAGCGGGCCGGGGTCCGATACGCAGTATTTT. It yields the protein CASSASGPGSDTQYF. The variable domain in full, completed from reference TRBV18 and TRBJ2-3, reads NAGVMQNPRHLVRRRGQEARLRCSPMKGHSHVYWYRQLPEEGLKFMVYLQKENIIDESGMPKERFSAEFPKEGPSILRIQQVVRGDSAAYFCASSASGPGSDTQYFGPGTRLTVL.

This clone showed up just once. The chain has TRBV5-1 and TRBJ2-7; 8 nucleotides align to TRBD1. Germline V gene lookup returns CDR1 SGHRS and CDR2 YFSETQ. The CDR3 spans 16 residues. The V segment lost 4 bases and the J segment 4 bases; nucleotides outside the gene matches: 13. The CDR3 sequence is CASSPPGTGQPYEQYF. CDR3 nucleotides: TGCGCCAGCAGCCCCCCGGGGACAGGACAACCTTACGAGCAGTACTTC. Drawing the rest from reference TRBV5-1 and TRBJ2-7, the complete variable domain is KAGVTQTPRYLIKTRGQQVTLSCSPISGHRSVSWYQQTPGQGLQFLFEYFSETQRNKGNFPGRFSGRQFSNSRSEMNVSTLELGDSALYLCASSPPGTGQPYEQYFGPGTRLTVT.

This clone was detected a few times. The CDR3 coding sequence is TGTGCCAGCAGCGCCACGGGGGTCGGGGAGACCCAGTACTTC. Its translation is CASSATGVGETQYF. This rearrangement joins TRBV7-3 to TRBJ2-5; D is perhaps TRBD2 (6 bases). The CDR3 totals 14 residues. With 5 bases removed from V and 5 bases from J, the gap between germline ends came to 15 bases. CDR1 is SGHTA, CDR2 FQGTGA, per germline.

This chain uses TRBV27 with TRBJ2-1, with a possible D match to TRBD2 (7 bases). CDR3 length: 18 residues. CDR1 and CDR2 (germline): MNHEY, SMNVEV (reference sequence). V was shortened by 5 bases and J by 4 bases, with 24 bases between the two germline ends. CDR3 loop: CASSDGASGTTGYNEQFF. The CDR3 DNA reads TGTGCCAGCAGTGACGGGGCTAGCGGTACCACAGGGTACAATGAGCAGTTCTTC.

The rearrangement joins TRBV2 to TRBJ1-1; D gene unclear. The CDR3 covers 12 residues. Per germline, CDR1 SNHLY and CDR2 FYNNEI. V was pared by 6 bases and J by 7 bases, with 12 bases between. This CDR3 reads CASRGGGFEAFF. CDR3 DNA: TGTGCCAGCAGGGGAGGAGGGTTTGAAGCTTTCTTT.